Included here is one T cell receptor beta chain sequence, with context. The antigen is unknown. Germline-derived CDR1 and CDR2 are SGHTA and FQGTGA. CDR3 length: 14 amino acids. Trimming took 5 bases from V and 9 from J; bases not matched to a gene: 8. These data originate in a study of breast tumors, draining lymph nodes, adjacent tissues. Study-level results: The lymph node origin of tumor T cells was framed as consistent with a hypothesis, not demonstrated.

TCRdb re-analysed the multiplex PCR reads in MiXCR, keeping a single row per CDR3 protein. The sample includes approximately 63,000 distinct CDR3 sequences, approximately 57% of them seen just once. The specimen was breast tumor tissue. This sequence originates from a female donor with breast cancer. Some clones in this sample may be carry-over from other donors' samples. The chain recombines TRBV7-3 with TRBJ2-1; TRBD1 matches 9 bases. CDR3 amino acids: CASSRGGTGLEQFF. CDR3 in DNA: TGTGCCAGCAGCCGTGGAGGGACAGGGCTTGAGCAGTTCTTC.